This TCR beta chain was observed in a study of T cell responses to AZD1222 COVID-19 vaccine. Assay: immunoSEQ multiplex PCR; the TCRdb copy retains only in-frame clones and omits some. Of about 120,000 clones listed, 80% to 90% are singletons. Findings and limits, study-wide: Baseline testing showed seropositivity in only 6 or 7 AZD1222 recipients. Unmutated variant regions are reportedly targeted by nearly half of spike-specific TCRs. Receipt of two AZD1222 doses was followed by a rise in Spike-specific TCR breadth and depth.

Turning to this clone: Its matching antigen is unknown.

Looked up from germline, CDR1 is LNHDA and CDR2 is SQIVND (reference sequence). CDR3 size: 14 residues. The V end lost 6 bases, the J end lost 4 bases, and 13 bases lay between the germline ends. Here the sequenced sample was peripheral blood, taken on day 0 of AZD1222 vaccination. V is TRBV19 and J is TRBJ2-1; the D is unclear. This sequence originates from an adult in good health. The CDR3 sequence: CASSAGARYNEQFF. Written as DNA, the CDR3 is TGTGCCAGTAGCGCCGGCGCGAGGTACAATGAGCAGTTCTTC. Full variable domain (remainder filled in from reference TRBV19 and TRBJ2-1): DGGITQSPKYLFRKEGQNVTLSCEQNLNHDAMYWYRQDPGQGLRLIYYSQIVNDFQKGDIAEGYSVSREKKESFPLTVTSAQKNPTAFYLCASSAGARYNEQFFGPGTRLTVL.